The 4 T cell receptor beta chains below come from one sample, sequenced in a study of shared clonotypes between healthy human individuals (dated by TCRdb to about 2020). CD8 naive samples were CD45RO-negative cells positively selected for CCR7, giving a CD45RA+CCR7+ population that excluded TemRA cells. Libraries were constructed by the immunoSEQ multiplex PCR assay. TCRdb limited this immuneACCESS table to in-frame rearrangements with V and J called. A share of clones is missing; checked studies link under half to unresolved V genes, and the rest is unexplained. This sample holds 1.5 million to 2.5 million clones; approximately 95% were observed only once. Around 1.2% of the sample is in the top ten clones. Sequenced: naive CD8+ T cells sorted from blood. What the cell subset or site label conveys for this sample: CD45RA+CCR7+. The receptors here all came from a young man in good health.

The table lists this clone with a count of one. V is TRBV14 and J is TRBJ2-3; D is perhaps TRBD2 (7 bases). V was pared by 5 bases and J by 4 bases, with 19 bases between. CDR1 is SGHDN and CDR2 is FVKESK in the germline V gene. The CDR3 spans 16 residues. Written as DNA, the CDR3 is TGTGCCAGCAGCTCCCTCCTGGGGGGGCCTTCAGATACGCAGTATTTT. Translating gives CASSSLLGGPSDTQYF.

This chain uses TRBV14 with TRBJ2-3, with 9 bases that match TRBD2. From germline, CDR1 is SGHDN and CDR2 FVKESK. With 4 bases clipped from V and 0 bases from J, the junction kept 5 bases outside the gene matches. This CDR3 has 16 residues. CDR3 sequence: CASSLGLAYSTDTQYF. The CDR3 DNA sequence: TGTGCCAGCAGCCTAGGACTAGCGTACAGCACAGATACGCAGTATTTT.

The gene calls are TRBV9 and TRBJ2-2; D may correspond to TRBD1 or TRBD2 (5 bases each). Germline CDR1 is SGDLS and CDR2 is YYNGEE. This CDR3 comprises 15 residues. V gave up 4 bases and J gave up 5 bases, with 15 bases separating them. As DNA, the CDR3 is TGTGCCAGCAGCCCCTGGGACCTCCGGACCGGGGAGCTGTTTTTT. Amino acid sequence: CASSPWDLRTGELFF.

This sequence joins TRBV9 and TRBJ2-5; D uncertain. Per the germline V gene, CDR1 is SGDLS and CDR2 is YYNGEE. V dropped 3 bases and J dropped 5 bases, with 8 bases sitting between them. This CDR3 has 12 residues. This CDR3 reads CASSGMGETQYF. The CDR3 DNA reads TGTGCCAGCAGCGGCATGGGCGAGACCCAGTACTTC.